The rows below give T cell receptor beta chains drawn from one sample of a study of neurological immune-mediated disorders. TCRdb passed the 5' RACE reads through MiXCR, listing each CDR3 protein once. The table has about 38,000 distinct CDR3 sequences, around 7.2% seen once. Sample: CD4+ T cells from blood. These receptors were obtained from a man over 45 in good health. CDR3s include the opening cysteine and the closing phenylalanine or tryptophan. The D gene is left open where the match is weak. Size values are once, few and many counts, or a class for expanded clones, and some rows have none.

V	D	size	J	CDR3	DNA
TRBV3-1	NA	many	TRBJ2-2	CASSRDSFNTGELFF	TGTGCCAGCAGCCGGGACTCTTTTAACACCGGGGAGCTGTTTTTT
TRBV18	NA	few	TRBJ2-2	CASTLGGPVTSGELFF	TGTGCCAGCACCCTCGGGGGGCCAGTAACGTCCGGGGAGCTGTTTTTT
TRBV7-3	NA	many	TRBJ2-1	CASSLSAYNEQFF	TGTGCCAGCAGCTTATCAGCCTACAATGAGCAGTTCTTC
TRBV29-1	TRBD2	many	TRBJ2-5	CSVDSGRQETQYF	TGCAGCGTTGATAGCGGGAGACAAGAGACCCAGTACTTC
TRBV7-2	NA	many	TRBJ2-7	CASSLDGGRYSYEQYF	TGTGCCAGCAGCTTAGACGGGGGGCGGTACTCCTACGAGCAGTACTTC
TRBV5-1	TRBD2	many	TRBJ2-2	CASSFLGLANTGELFF	TGCGCCAGCAGCTTCCTGGGACTAGCGAACACCGGGGAGCTGTTTTTT
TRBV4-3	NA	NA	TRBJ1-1	CASSQDWADTEAFF	TGCGCCAGCAGCCAAGACTGGGCGGACACTGAAGCTTTCTTT
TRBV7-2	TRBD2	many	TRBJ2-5	CASRREVAETQYF	TGTGCCAGCAGGCGGGAGGTAGCAGAGACCCAGTACTTC
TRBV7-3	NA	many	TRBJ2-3	CASSLSPGQDTQYF	TGTGCCAGCAGCTTAAGTCCGGGCCAAGATACGCAGTATTTT
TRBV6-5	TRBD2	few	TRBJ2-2	CASPSGKNTGELFF	TGTGCCAGCCCGAGCGGGAAGAACACCGGGGAGCTGTTTTTT
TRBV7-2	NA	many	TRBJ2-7	CASSQGTGSGEQYF	TGTGCCAGCAGCCAGGGAACAGGGTCGGGCGAGCAGTACTTC
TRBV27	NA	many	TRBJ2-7	CASKRDRQSPLYEQYF	TGTGCCAGCAAGCGGGACAGGCAATCCCCGCTCTACGAGCAGTACTTC
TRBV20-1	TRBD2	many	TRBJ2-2	CSASAASGGTGELFF	TGCAGTGCTAGCGCGGCTAGCGGGGGAACCGGGGAGCTGTTTTTT
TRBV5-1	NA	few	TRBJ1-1	CASSQPGLGTEAFF	TGCGCCAGCAGCCAGCCAGGGTTGGGGACTGAAGCTTTCTTT
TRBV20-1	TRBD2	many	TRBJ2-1	CSARHLGLAGDREQFF	TGCAGTGCTAGGCATCTGGGACTAGCGGGAGATCGTGAGCAGTTCTTC
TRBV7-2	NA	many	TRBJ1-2	CASSFTRQDGYTF	TGTGCCAGCAGTTTCACCAGACAGGATGGCTACACCTTC
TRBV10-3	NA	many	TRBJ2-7	CAISNKGEPYF	TGTGCCATCAGTAACAAGGGGGAGCCGTACTTC
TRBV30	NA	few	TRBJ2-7	CALGRGYEQYF	TGTGCCCTGGGGCGGGGCTACGAGCAGTACTTC
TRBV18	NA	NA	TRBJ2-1	CASSPGARYNEQFF	TGTGCCAGCTCACCCGGGGCAAGGTACAATGAGCAGTTCTTC
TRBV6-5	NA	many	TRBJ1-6	CASSYGTNYNSPLHF	TGTGCCAGCAGTTATGGGACAAATTATAATTCACCCCTCCACTTT
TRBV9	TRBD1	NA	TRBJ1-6	CARSLGTGGNSPLHF	TGTGCAAGAAGCCTGGGGACAGGAGGTAATTCACCCCTCCACTTT
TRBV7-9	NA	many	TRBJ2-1	CASSLAGAHEQFF	TGTGCCAGCAGCTTAGCAGGAGCGCATGAGCAGTTCTTC
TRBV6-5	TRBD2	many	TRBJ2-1	CASSYSGASGGYNEQFF	TGTGCCAGCAGTTACTCTGGGGCTAGCGGGGGCTACAATGAGCAGTTCTTC
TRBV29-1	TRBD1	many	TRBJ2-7	CSFGQGANEQYF	TGCAGCTTCGGACAGGGGGCGAACGAGCAGTACTTC
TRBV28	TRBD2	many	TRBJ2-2	CASRLSGTANTGELFF	TGTGCCAGCAGGCTAAGCGGGACCGCGAACACCGGGGAGCTGTTTTTT
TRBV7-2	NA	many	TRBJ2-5	CASSRRQRQETQYF	TGTGCCAGCAGTAGGAGACAGAGACAAGAGACCCAGTACTTC
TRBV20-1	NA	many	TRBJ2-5	CSANWGGETQYF	TGCAGTGCTAATTGGGGTGGTGAGACCCAGTACTTC
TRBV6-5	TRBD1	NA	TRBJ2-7	CVSRGTGTGEQYF	TGTGTCAGCCGTGGGACAGGGACGGGCGAGCAGTACTTC
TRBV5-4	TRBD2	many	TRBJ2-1	CASSLPVAGTYNEQFF	TGTGCCAGCAGCTTGCCGGTAGCGGGAACTTACAATGAGCAGTTCTTC
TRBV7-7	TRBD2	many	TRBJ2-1	CASSSGRAGAAEQFF	TGTGCCAGCAGCTCGGGGAGGGCTGGCGCGGCTGAGCAGTTCTTC
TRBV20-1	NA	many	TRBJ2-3	CSARDAKTGTDTQYF	TGCAGTGCTAGAGATGCCAAGACGGGCACAGATACGCAGTATTTT
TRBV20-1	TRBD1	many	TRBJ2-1	CSARDRATISDEQFF	TGCAGTGCTCGGGACAGGGCCACAATATCGGATGAGCAGTTCTTC
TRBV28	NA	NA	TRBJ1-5	CASRTLNQPQHF	TGTGCCAGTAGGACACTAAATCAGCCCCAGCATTTT
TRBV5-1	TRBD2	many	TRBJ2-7	CASSLDAPSGGRYEQYF	TGCGCCAGCAGCTTGGACGCGCCTAGCGGGGGACGCTACGAGCAGTACTTC
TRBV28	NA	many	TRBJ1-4	CASSLSRLRDDGKLFF	TGTGCCAGCAGTTTAAGTCGCCTTCGGGATGATGGAAAACTGTTTTTT
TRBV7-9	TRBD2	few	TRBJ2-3	CASSFDGGFTDTQYF	TGTGCCAGCAGCTTCGACGGGGGGTTCACAGATACGCAGTATTTT